Below are 2 T cell receptor beta chains sequenced from a single sample in a study of graft-versus-host responses after intestinal transplantation. The protocol was immunoSEQ multiplex PCR, while the TCRdb copy is restricted to in-frame clones and leaves out a portion. Counted here are roughly 69,000 clones, about nine tenths occurring once; the ten biggest clones make up around 6.7%. The sample was bone marrow, taken roughly 110 weeks after intestinal transplantation. The receptors shown here come from a human patient who received an intestinal transplant, so some T cells may come from the graft donor.

The chain carries TRBV5-4 and TRBJ1-2; no reliable D call. This CDR3 spans 15 amino acids. V lost 4 bases and J 7 bases, leaving 20 bases between the germline ends. The germline CDR1 and CDR2 sequences are SGHNT and YYREEE (reference sequence). The CDR3 loop is CASSRNRGTAPGYTF. As DNA, the CDR3 is TGTGCCAGCAGCAGGAATCGGGGAACAGCGCCTGGCTACACCTTC.

The J gene is TRBJ1-1, the V gene TRBV6-9; D perhaps matches TRBD1 (5 bases). The CDR3 is 13 residues long. Trimming left V 0 bases short and J 4 bases short, with 6 bases between. CDR1 and CDR2 from the germline V gene are MNHGY and SVAAGI. The CDR3 reads CASSYSGGTEAFF. The CDR3 nucleotides are TGTGCCAGCAGTTATTCTGGGGGCACTGAAGCTTTCTTT.